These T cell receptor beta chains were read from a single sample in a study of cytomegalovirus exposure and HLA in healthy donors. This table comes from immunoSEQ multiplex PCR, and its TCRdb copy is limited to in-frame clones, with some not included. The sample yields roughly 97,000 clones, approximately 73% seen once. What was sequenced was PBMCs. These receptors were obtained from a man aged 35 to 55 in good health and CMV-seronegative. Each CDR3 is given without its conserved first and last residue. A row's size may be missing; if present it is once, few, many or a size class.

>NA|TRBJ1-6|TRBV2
ASSKTGGDSPLH
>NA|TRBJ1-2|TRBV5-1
ASSLEAGGDGYT
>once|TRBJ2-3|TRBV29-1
SVDAGGGAVTDTQY
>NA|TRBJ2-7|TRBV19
ASAPPWDSGEQY
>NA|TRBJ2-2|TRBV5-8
ASSLQGVNTGELF
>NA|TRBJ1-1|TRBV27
ASREMGGVEAF
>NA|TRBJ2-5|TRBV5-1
ASKEGRGFQETQY
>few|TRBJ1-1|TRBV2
ASRLQGMNTEAF
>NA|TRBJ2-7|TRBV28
ASSPTSDSYEQY
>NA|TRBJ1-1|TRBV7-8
ASNQGTGGNTEAF
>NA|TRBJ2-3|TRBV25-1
ASSEFGLAGGGTQY
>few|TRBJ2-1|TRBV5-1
ASSAVAGGFNEQF
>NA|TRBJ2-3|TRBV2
ASSAFAGGTNTQY
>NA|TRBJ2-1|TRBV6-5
ASSRTSGDNEQF
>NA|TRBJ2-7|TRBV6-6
ASSYRVGDNEQY
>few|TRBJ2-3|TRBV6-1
ASSGLAGGPDTQY
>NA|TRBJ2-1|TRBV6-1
ASSLRGPPYNEQF
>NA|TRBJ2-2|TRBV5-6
ASSPRTVNTGELF
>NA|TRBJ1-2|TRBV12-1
ASQTKDRPLYGYT
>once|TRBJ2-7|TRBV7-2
ASSYGQGTYEQY
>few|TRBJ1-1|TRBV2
ASSTGNTEAF
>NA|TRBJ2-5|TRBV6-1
ASSRDSTYQETQY
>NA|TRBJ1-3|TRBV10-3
AISSDRDFGNTIY
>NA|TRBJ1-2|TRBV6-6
ASSPALDYGYT
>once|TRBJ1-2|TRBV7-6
ATGQGLGLGMYYGYT
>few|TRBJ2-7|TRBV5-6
ASSWTGGGYEQY
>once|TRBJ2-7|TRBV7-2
ASSPRTSGWSYEQY
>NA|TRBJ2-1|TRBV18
ASSPPSRNEQF
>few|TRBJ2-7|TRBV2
ASSEALQWGRYEQY
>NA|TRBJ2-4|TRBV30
AWSPWLVLAKNIQY
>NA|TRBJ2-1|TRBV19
ASSIEPAGGFYEQF